A single T cell receptor beta chain is shown here with its context. The antigen is unknown. The source of the sample is a study of response to subunit inactivated influenza vaccine. The CDR3 extends over 13 amino acids. Germline loops: CDR1 SGDLS, CDR2 YYNGEE. Trimming stripped 3 bases from V and 7 bases from J, with 11 bases between. General study results and limits: New T cells are recruited in small numbers by each seasonal influenza vaccination, according to the authors' suggestion.

TCRdb re-derived calls from the RT-PCR reads in MiXCR, one entry per CDR3 protein. The sample has 290,000 or so distinct CDR3 sequences, about 20% seen once; the top ten hold under 13%. The sequences come from PBMCs from blood, collected less than 22 months after vaccination. The V and J genes are TRBV9 and TRBJ1-5, with D perhaps TRBD1 (5 bases). This sequence originates from a man aged 50-75 years who received an inactivated influenza vaccine. CDR3 sequence: CASSAGGGQPQHF. The CDR3 coding sequence is TGTGCCAGCAGCGCGGGGGGTGGGCAGCCCCAGCATTTT.